These T cell receptor beta chains were read from a single sample in a study of cytomegalovirus exposure and HLA in healthy donors. The table came from immunoSEQ multiplex PCR; TCRdb's copy has only in-frame clones and leaves some out. This table holds 110,000 to 150,000 clones, around three quarters found once. Sequenced: PBMCs. These TCRs come from a woman aged 60-75 years in good health and CMV-seropositive. CDR3s leave out the opening cysteine and the closing phenylalanine or tryptophan. Part of the rows lack a size; the others show once, few, many or a class for expanded clones.

size,V,J,length,CDR3
.,TRBV6-6,TRBJ2-5,13,ASSLSDRIQETQY
.,TRBV6-5,TRBJ1-1,12,ASSYRGVRGEAF
once,TRBV7-2,TRBJ2-1,13,ASSLRGRRNNEQF
.,TRBV19,TRBJ1-2,9,ASSMRQGYT
.,TRBV28,TRBJ1-2,13,ASSEKTGVYYGYT
.,TRBV6-1,TRBJ1-2,11,ASREDSNYGYT
few,TRBV5-1,TRBJ1-1,13,ASSLARGRNTEAF
.,TRBV19,TRBJ1-2,11,ASSIGQGRGYT
.,TRBV5-4,TRBJ1-5,12,ASSPPGCNQPQH
few,TRBV10-3,TRBJ2-5,13,AISEPGQGAETQY
.,TRBV5-1,TRBJ2-5,11,ASSSGGAGTQY
.,TRBV5-1,TRBJ1-1,12,ASSLAVQNTEAF
.,TRBV14,TRBJ2-7,12,ASTLASGPYEQY
.,TRBV9,TRBJ2-7,11,ASSSEGNYEQY
once,TRBV7-9,TRBJ2-7,13,ASSLAEVERESQY
.,TRBV28,TRBJ2-7,10,ASSFSTGEQY
.,TRBV10-2,TRBJ1-4,12,ASRDTGLGEKLF
.,TRBV5-1,TRBJ2-5,14,ASSFLTGGPVETQY
.,TRBV19,TRBJ1-1,12,ASSMTGLNTEAF
.,TRBV14,TRBJ1-4,13,ASSPFDRANEKLF
.,TRBV5-6,TRBJ2-1,13,ASTLGTGKNNEQF
.,TRBV28,TRBJ2-7,11,ATESGTRYEQY
.,TRBV5-1,TRBJ2-1,14,ASSLVHAVIDNEQF
.,TRBV9,TRBJ1-1,12,ASSVVSQNTEAF
.,TRBV9,TRBJ1-1,13,ASSVATGGGTEAF
.,TRBV4-1,TRBJ1-1,13,ASSQDNLLDTEAF